The 9 T cell receptor beta chains presented below share a single source sample, sequenced in a study of T cell clones after liver transplantation. Clones were sequenced by immunoSEQ multiplex PCR, and TCRdb holds only the in-frame ones, with some missing. In the table there are some 110,000 clones, around nine tenths of which are singletons. The source material was CD4+ T cells from blood, sampled 12 months after liver transplant. The receptors originated from a human patient who received a liver transplant. Some T cells here may be from the graft donor.

This sequence joins TRBV11-3 and TRBJ1-1; D may be TRBD1 (6 bases). The germline gives CDR1 SGHNT, CDR2 YENEEA. Between the trimmed V and J ends, which lost 8 bases and 10 bases, there was a span of 8 bases. The CDR3 loop spans 9 amino acids. The CDR3 DNA reads as TGTGCCAGCGGACAGCCAGCTTTCTTT. It encodes CASGQPAFF.

This clone was observed a few times. The rearrangement joins TRBV5-1 to TRBJ1-4; D possibly corresponds to TRBD1 (5 bases). The germline V and J ends were trimmed by 4 bases and 8 bases, with 15 bases remaining between them. This CDR3 is built from 14 residues. Germline CDR1 reads SGHRS; CDR2 reads YFSETQ. The chain's CDR3 is CASSAAGAKEKLFF. CDR3 in DNA: TGCGCCAGCAGCGCCGCCGGGGCCAAGGAAAAACTGTTTTTT.

The V call is TRBV7-9, the J call TRBJ2-2, with D possibly being TRBD1 or TRBD2 (5 bases each). The CDR3 is 16 residues long. Trimming took 1 base from V and 0 from J, leaving 9 bases between them. The germline V gene has CDR1 SEHNR and CDR2 FQNEAQ (reference sequence). The CDR3 here is CASSLDGDANTGELFF. As DNA, the CDR3 is TGTGCCAGCAGCTTAGATGGGGACGCGAACACCGGGGAGCTGTTTTTT.

The chain joins TRBV29-1 to TRBJ2-3, with 9 bases fitting TRBD1. This CDR3 contains 15 residues. Per the germline V gene, CDR1 is SQVTM and CDR2 is ANQGSEA. Unmatched junction bases numbered 5, after V lost 1 base and J lost 3 bases. The CDR3 DNA reads as TGCAGCGTTGAAGGGGGGACAGGGATAACAGATACGCAGTATTTT. Its translation: CSVEGGTGITDTQYF.

This chain joins TRBV5-4 and TRBJ2-7; TRBD1 matches 7 bases. Germline CDR1 and CDR2: SGHNT and YYREEE (reference sequence). This CDR3 region has 13 residues. V lost 4 bases and J lost 3; bases outside the gene matches: 4. Here the CDR3 DNA reads TGTGCCAGCAGCGCAAACAGGGGCTACGAGCAGTACTTC. Translating gives CASSANRGYEQYF.

The CDR3 loop reads CASSQLLETDTQYF. CDR3 bases: TGTGCCAGCAGCCAGCTACTAGAGACAGATACGCAGTATTTT. This sequence joins TRBV4-2 and TRBJ2-3; tentative D call: TRBD2 (5 bases). Trimming cost V 3 bases and J 3 bases, with 10 bases left between them. The CDR3 totals 14 residues. Germline values: CDR1 LGHNA, CDR2 YNFKEQ.

The chain links TRBV7-2 to TRBJ1-4, with D possibly TRBD1 on 5 matching bases. This CDR3 has 16 amino acids. Looked up from germline, CDR1 is SGHTA and CDR2 is FQGNSA. V was shortened by 5 bases and J by 0 bases, with 13 bases between the two germline ends. Written as DNA, the CDR3 is TGTGCCAGCAGCCCCCAGCTAGGGGCAACTAATGAAAAACTGTTTTTT. The encoded protein is CASSPQLGATNEKLFF. The whole variable domain, remainder taken from reference TRBV7-2 and TRBJ1-4, is GAGVSQSPSNKVTEKGKDVELRCDPISGHTALYWYRQSLGQGLEFLIYFQGNSAPDKSGLPSDRFSAERTGGSVSTLTIQRTQQEDSAVYLCASSPQLGATNEKLFFGSGTQLSVL.

The J gene is TRBJ2-7, the V gene TRBV5-6; 12 positions agree with TRBD2. CDR1 is SGHDT and CDR2 is YYEEEE in the germline V gene. The V segment lost 4 bases and the J segment 3 bases; nucleotides outside the gene matches: 8. This CDR3 has 16 residues. CDR3 in amino acids: CASSRTSGIGLYEQYF. The CDR3 nucleotides are TGTGCCAGCAGCCGGACTAGCGGGATCGGACTCTACGAGCAGTACTTC.

This chain connects TRBV28 to TRBJ2-7, with D perhaps TRBD2 (6 bases). This CDR3 comprises 15 residues. V lost 6 bases to trimming and J lost 0 bases, with 15 bases between them. Germline CDR1 and CDR2: MDHEN and SYDVKM. The DNA of the CDR3 is TGTGCCAGCAGACCACCAGGGACTCCCTCCTACGAGCAGTACTTC. It yields the protein CASRPPGTPSYEQYF.